Below, 17 T cell receptor beta chains from the same sample are listed, as sequenced in a study of read filtering for tumor transcriptome and immune sequencing. This library used roughly 400 ng RNA and molecular barcoded adaptors spanning alpha/delta and beta/gamma chains. One entry per CDR3 protein, called by TCRdb with MiXCR from the reads. The sample shows around 65,000 distinct CDR3 sequences, around a fifth of them seen only once. The sample was a population of CD138-negative cells sorted from bone marrow. The receptors here all came from a donor at least 40 years old with multiple myeloma.

This clonotype has a count of ten or more. The chain recombines TRBV7-9 with TRBJ2-2, with D unresolved. V was pared by 2 bases and J by 14 bases, with 15 bases between. The CDR3 covers 13 residues. Germline loops: CDR1 SEHNR, CDR2 FQNEAQ (reference sequence). CDR3 sequence reads: CASSLLWAPELFF. The CDR3 nucleotides are TGTGCCAGCAGCTTACTCTGGGCCCCAGAACTGTTTTTT.

About this clonotype itself: A read error is the likely source, as a far larger clone sits one nucleotide away. The chain recombines TRBV6-6 with TRBJ2-5; 8 bases are shared with TRBD2. Germline CDR1 MNHNY, CDR2 SVGAGI (reference sequence). The CDR3 is made up of 15 amino acids. The DNA of the CDR3 is TGTACCAGCAGCCGGGGCACTAGCGGCCAAGAGACCCAGTACTTC. This gives the protein CTSSRGTSGQETQYF.

On this clonotype: A much larger clone lies one base from this, so it may be a read error. It is likely a read error, because the conserved phenylalanine at the end of the CDR3 is missing. The chain combines TRBV28 with TRBJ1-1; no firm D call. Deletions cut 8 bases from V and 1 base from J, with 11 bases between. Germline V gene sequence: CDR1 MDHEN, CDR2 SYDVKM. This CDR3 contains 13 residues. This CDR3 reads CASCVAGNTEAFS. For the CDR3, the DNA is TGTGCCAGCTGTGTTGCGGGGAACACTGAAGCTTTCTCT.

The CDR3 bases are TGCAGTGCTAGATTTGACTGGAGCAATGAGCAGTTCTTC. Translation gives CSARFDWSNEQFF. This chain links TRBV20-1 with TRBJ2-1; D unclear. Germline V lookup: CDR1 DFQATT, CDR2 SNEGSKA (reference sequence). There are 13 residues in the CDR3. V was cut by 2 bases and J by 6 bases, with 11 bases left in between.

There are many counts of this clonotype. J is TRBJ2-4 and V is TRBV20-1; no firm D call. The CDR3 totals 12 residues. Trimming took off 7 bases at V and 1 base at J, with 8 bases between the two ends. The germline V gene encodes CDR1 DFQATT and CDR2 SNEGSKA (reference sequence). Here the CDR3 reads CSVNPAKNIQYF. CDR3 DNA: TGCAGTGTGAATCCCGCCAAAAACATTCAGTACTTC.

This clonotype was seen a few times. This chain joins TRBV7-9 and TRBJ2-7, with D maybe TRBD2 (5 bases). This CDR3 has 13 amino acids. With 0 bases removed from V and 5 bases from J, the gap between germline ends came to 8 bases. CDR1 and CDR2 (germline): SEHNR, FQNEAQ (reference sequence). CDR3 coding DNA: TGTGCCAGCAGCTTAGCGCGGAGGAACGAGCAGTACTTC. Encoded protein: CASSLARRNEQYF. The complete variable domain, with remaining parts taken from reference TRBV7-9 and TRBJ2-7, reads DTGVSQNPRHKITKRGQNVTFRCDPISEHNRLYWYRQTLGQGPEFLTYFQNEAQLEKSRLLSDRFSAERPKGSFSTLEIQRTEQGDSAMYLCASSLARRNEQYFGPGTRLTVT.

This clonotype was observed many times. The chain links TRBV12-3 or TRBV12-4 to TRBJ2-2; 7 bases fit TRBD2. V gave up 8 bases and J gave up 7 bases; unmatched junction bases: 10. This CDR3 has 14 amino acids. DNA for the CDR3: TGTGCCAGCCTCCCGGGAGCGGGGTACGGGGAGCTGTTTTTT. Residues: CASLPGAGYGELFF.

This chain links TRBV3-1 with TRBJ2-6, with D unresolved. Germline CDR1 reads LGHDT; CDR2 reads YNNKEL (reference sequence). V was pared by 3 bases and J by 0 bases, with 6 bases between. CDR3 length equals 15 residues. CDR3 loop: CASSHDYSGANVLTF. Written as DNA, the CDR3 is TGTGCCAGCAGCCATGATTACTCTGGGGCCAACGTCCTGACTTTC.

This clonotype was observed a few times. V gene TRBV9 combines with J gene TRBJ2-7; 7 positions agree with TRBD2. The CDR3 runs 13 residues. CDR1 and CDR2 (germline): SGDLS, YYNGEE. With V trimmed by 4 bases and J by 3 bases, 4 bases remained unmatched. The CDR3 region is CASSRGVSYEQYF. CDR3 DNA: TGTGCCAGCAGCCGGGGGGTCAGCTACGAGCAGTACTTC.

In this sample, this clonotype turned up a few times. The CDR3 region has the DNA TGTGCCAGCAGTGAGGAGCCTGGGGCCAACGTCCTGACTTTC. It encodes CASSEEPGANVLTF. The V call is TRBV2, the J call TRBJ2-6; D remains ambiguous. Germline V gene sequence: CDR1 SNHLY, CDR2 FYNNEI. The CDR3 loop spans 14 amino acids. Trimming removed 3 bases at V and 2 bases at J, with 5 bases between.

The sample holds many counts of this clonotype. V and J are TRBV20-1 and TRBJ2-2; 8 positions match TRBD2. This CDR3 has 17 amino acids. Germline trimming cut 0 bases from V and 4 bases from J; bases unmatched to any gene: 10. Germline CDR1 and CDR2: DFQATT and SNEGSKA (reference sequence). CDR3 region: CSARDPGGGPGTGELFF. The CDR3 bases are TGCAGTGCTAGAGATCCCGGGGGGGGACCTGGCACCGGGGAGCTGTTTTTT.

By sample fraction, this clonotype is medium-sized. This chain uses TRBV20-1 with TRBJ2-1; 7 bases agree with TRBD2. The V gene end was trimmed by 0 bases and the J gene end by 1 base; junction bases not matched to a gene: 15. Germline V CDR1 and CDR2: DFQATT, SNEGSKA (reference sequence). CDR3 length: 19 amino acids. In DNA form, the CDR3 reads TGCAGTGCTAGAGATATCGGGGGGTCCCTCTGGGGGTCCTACAATGAGCAGTTCTTC. Translated: CSARDIGGSLWGSYNEQFF.

This clonotype was counted many times. The genes are TRBV5-1 and TRBJ2-5, with D perhaps TRBD1 (6 bases). Per germline, CDR1 SGHRS and CDR2 YFSETQ. The CDR3 has 14 amino acids. V lost 3 bases and J 5 bases, leaving 14 bases between the germline ends. The DNA for the CDR3 is TGCGCCAGCAGCTCCGAAACAGGGTGGGAGACCCAGTACTTC. It is translated as CASSSETGWETQYF.

Concerning this clonotype itself: This is likely a read error, given that the CDR3 carries no conserved phenylalanine or tryptophan at its end. The CDR3 DNA reads as TGCGCCAGCAGCTACAGCCTTCGATCCATGAACACTAAAGCTTTCTCT. As protein: CASSYSLRSMNTKAFS. The chain recombines TRBV4-1 with TRBJ1-1; no clear D gene. The CDR3 has 16 amino acids. Germline V CDR1 and CDR2: MGHRA, YSYEKL.

This clonotype was seen a few times. This chain uses TRBV10-2 with TRBJ2-7; 8 bases fit TRBD2. The germline gives CDR1 WSHSY, CDR2 SAAADI. Trimming cost V 0 bases and J 7 bases; bases outside gene matches: 20. The CDR3 loop spans 19 amino acids. The CDR3 nucleotides are TGCGCCAGCAGTGAGTCGAAGGCACTTTGTCTAGTCCGGGGGGGAGAGCAGTACTTC. Amino acids: CASSESKALCLVRGGEQYF.

This clonotype was recorded a few times. One base away lies a much larger clone, so this may be a sequencing read error. The chain's CDR3 is CASTEAGGPYNGQFF. The DNA of the CDR3 is TGCGCCAGCACTGAAGCGGGAGGACCCTACAATGGGCAGTTCTTC. The chain carries TRBV5-1 and TRBJ2-1; 9 nucleotides agree with TRBD2. The CDR3 is made up of 15 amino acids. From germline, CDR1 is SGHRS and CDR2 YFSETQ.

This clonotype was detected many times. The genes are TRBV11-1 and TRBJ2-3; tentatively, D is TRBD2 (5 bases). The CDR3 has 15 amino acids. The germline CDR1 and CDR2 sequences are SGHAT and FQDESV (reference sequence). Trimming stripped 3 bases from V and 2 bases from J, with 12 bases between. This CDR3 reads CASSFLSGTTDTQYF. CDR3 coding DNA: TGTGCCAGCAGCTTCCTAAGCGGAACCACAGATACGCAGTATTTT.